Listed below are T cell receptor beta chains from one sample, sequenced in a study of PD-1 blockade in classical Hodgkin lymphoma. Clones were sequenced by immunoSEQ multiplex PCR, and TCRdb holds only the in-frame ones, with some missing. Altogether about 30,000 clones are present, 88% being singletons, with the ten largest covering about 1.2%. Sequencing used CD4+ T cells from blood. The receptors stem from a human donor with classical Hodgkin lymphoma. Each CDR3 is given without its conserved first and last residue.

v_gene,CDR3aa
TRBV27,ASSLYTGPSYGYT
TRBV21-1,ASSKGRQILPYEQY
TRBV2,AGGLAEGYEQY
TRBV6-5,ASGSRGGTEAF
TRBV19,ASSIGVEYGYT
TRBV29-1,SVEGRGSREQY
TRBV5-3,ASSEGGAREKLF
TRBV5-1,ASSWGQGNQPQH
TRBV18,ASSPGLDYNEQF
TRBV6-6,ASRGLAGENEQY
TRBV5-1,ASSSSSSVTGGTQY
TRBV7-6,ASSGGQADNSPLH
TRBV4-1,ASSQPGLAGLEQY
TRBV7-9,ASSLRTSGQETQY
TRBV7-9,ASNERDTDTQY
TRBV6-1,ASRRRNPNTEAF
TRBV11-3,ASSLAGINEKLF
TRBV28,ASRRGNQPQH
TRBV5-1,ASSFTSGRAFNNEQF
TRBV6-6,ASSRTSGRRNEQF
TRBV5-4,ASSLGPDQPQH
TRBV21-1,ASSFRGRTNYGYT
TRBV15,ATSRKDRLFGELF
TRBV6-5,ASSYVQGSWYEQF
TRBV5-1,ASSPGQGTTEAF
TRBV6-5,ASSSPAVKEQY
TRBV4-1,ASRGNSRISGNTIY
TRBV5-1,ASSLAGGTGANVLT
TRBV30,AWSAQGVNTGELF